The 22 T cell receptor beta chains below were found in one sample sequenced in a study of blood T cell repertoires in COVID-19. Sequenced by immunoSEQ multiplex PCR; TCRdb stores in-frame clones only, minus some. Here the sample spans 120,000 to 150,000 clones, 65% to 85% being singletons. The sequencing sample was made of peripheral blood. The receptors were sampled from a woman between 45 and 60 years old with acute or convalescent COVID-19.

This clone was detected a few times. The V gene is TRBV29-1, the J gene TRBJ1-2, with 8 bases lining up with TRBD1. V lost 1 base and J lost 6; bases outside the gene matches: 10. CDR1 and CDR2 (germline): SQVTM, ANQGSEA. The CDR3 is 15 residues long. The CDR3 DNA reads as TGCAGCGTTGAAGCTGAAACAGGGGGGCGAGATGGCTACACCTTC. Encoded protein: CSVEAETGGRDGYTF. Full variable domain (rest looked up from reference TRBV29-1 and TRBJ1-2): SAVISQKPSRDICQRGTSLTIQCQVDSQVTMMFWYRQQPGQSLTLIATANQGSEATYESGFVIDKFPISRPNLTFSTLTVSNMSPEDSSIYLCSVEAETGGRDGYTFGSGTRLTVV.

The rearrangement joins TRBV11-3 to TRBJ2-5; D perhaps matches TRBD2 (6 bases). Germline V gene lookup returns CDR1 SGHNT and CDR2 YENEEA. V was shortened by 5 bases and J by 1 base, with 8 bases between the two germline ends. The CDR3 covers 13 residues. This chain's CDR3 is CASSPGSQETQYF. The CDR3 DNA follows: TGTGCCAGCAGCCCCGGGAGCCAAGAGACCCAGTACTTC. Looking up the rest from reference TRBV11-3 and TRBJ2-5 gives the full variable domain: EAGVVQSPRYKIIEKKQPVAFWCNPISGHNTLYWYLQNLGQGPELLIRYENEEAVDDSQLPKDRFSAERLKGVDSTLKIQPAELGDSAVYLCASSPGSQETQYFGPGTRLLVL.

This chain connects TRBV2 to TRBJ1-1; the D gene is possibly TRBD1 (5 bases). Trimming cost V 7 bases and J 5 bases, with 14 bases left between them. This CDR3 has 13 residues. Germline V gene data show CDR1 as SNHLY and CDR2 as FYNNEI. The CDR3 DNA follows: TGTGCCAGCACCCCAACGGGGGGGACTGAAGCTTTCTTT. It encodes CASTPTGGTEAFF. The variable domain in full, with the rest retrieved from reference TRBV2 and TRBJ1-1, is EPEVTQTPSHQVTQMGQEVILRCVPISNHLYFYWYRQILGQKVEFLVSFYNNEISEKSEIFDDQFSVERPDGSNFTLKIRSTKLEDSAMYFCASTPTGGTEAFFGQGTRLTVV.

The rearrangement joins TRBV6-5 to TRBJ1-3; TRBD1 might be the D (6 bases). The CDR3 has 15 amino acids. V lost 8 bases to trimming and J lost 0 bases, with 14 bases between them. Per the germline V gene, CDR1 is MNHEY and CDR2 is SVGAGI. The CDR3 here is CASQGQSFSGNTIYF. CDR3 in DNA: TGTGCCAGCCAGGGGCAGAGCTTCTCTGGAAACACCATATATTTT.

The chain links TRBV3-1 (or the pseudogene TRBV3-2) to TRBJ1-1; D remains ambiguous. This CDR3 is built from 12 residues. Germline V lookup: CDR1 LGHDT, CDR2 YNNKEL (reference sequence). V was pared by 4 bases and J by 8 bases, with 11 bases between. The CDR3 bases are TGTGCCAGCAGCCTCGGGTTGGTAGAAGCTTTCTTT. Translating gives CASSLGLVEAFF.

CDR3 nucleotides: TGTGCCAGCAGCTTAGGGACAGCAACAGATACGCAGTATTTT. Protein product: CASSLGTATDTQYF. The rearrangement uses TRBV7-3 and TRBJ2-3; 7 bases align to TRBD1. Germline V gene sequence: CDR1 SGHTA, CDR2 FQGTGA. V was clipped by 2 bases and J by 3 bases; unmatched bases: 2. The CDR3 is made up of 14 amino acids.

The chain joins TRBV10-3 to TRBJ2-5; the match to TRBD1 covers 7 bases. Germline trimming cut 6 bases from V and 2 bases from J; bases unmatched to any gene: 3. Germline-derived CDR1 and CDR2 are ENHRY and SYGVKD. The CDR3 sequence is 13 residues long. CDR3 coding DNA: TGTGCCATCAGGGGGACAGCTCAAGAGACCCAGTACTTC. Its translation is CAIRGTAQETQYF.

The chain recombines TRBV13 with TRBJ2-1; perhaps TRBD2 as D (5 bases). This CDR3 has 13 amino acids. Deletions cut 6 bases from V and 3 bases from J, with 9 bases between. In germline, CDR1 is PRHDT, CDR2 FYEKMQ (reference sequence). The CDR3 spells CASRGADYNEQFF. The CDR3 DNA sequence: TGTGCCAGCAGGGGAGCGGACTACAATGAGCAGTTCTTC.

This clone was picked up many times. The rearrangement joins TRBV2 to TRBJ1-3; D is undetermined. V was clipped by 7 bases and J by 1 base, with 11 bases between them. The CDR3 is 14 residues long. Germline assignment: CDR1 SNHLY and CDR2 FYNNEI. The chain's CDR3 is CASMVGPSGNTIYF. Written as DNA, the CDR3 is TGTGCCAGCATGGTTGGCCCATCTGGAAACACCATATATTTT.

The chain is built from TRBV10-3 and TRBJ1-5; 8 bases align to TRBD1. The CDR3 runs 13 residues. The J segment lost 5 bases and the V segment lost 5 bases, leaving 2 bases of the junction unmatched. Germline V gene data show CDR1 as ENHRY and CDR2 as SYGVKD. The CDR3, as DNA: TGTGCCATCAGTAAGGACAGGGATCAGCCCCAGCATTTT. Translating gives CAISKDRDQPQHF.

J is TRBJ2-2 and V is TRBV9; D might be TRBD2 (6 bases). CDR3 size: 20 residues. V was cut by 1 base and J by 5 bases, with 27 bases left in between. The germline CDR1 and CDR2 sequences are SGDLS and YYNGEE. CDR3 sequence reads: CASSVNPGTPRSPRTGELFF. The CDR3 DNA follows: TGTGCCAGCAGCGTAAACCCCGGGACTCCCCGGTCGCCGAGGACCGGGGAGCTGTTTTTT.

The V call is TRBV7-9, the J call TRBJ1-2; D uncertain. The germline CDR1 and CDR2 sequences are SEHNR and FQNEAQ (reference sequence). Between the trimmed V and J ends, which lost 1 base and 8 bases, there was a span of 8 bases. This CDR3 region has 12 residues. The DNA for the CDR3 is TGTGCCAGCAGCTTAGAGTTCGGGGGCTACACCTTC. The encoded protein is CASSLEFGGYTF.

This rearrangement joins TRBV15 to TRBJ1-1; D is unresolved. CDR1 and CDR2 (germline): LNHNV, YYDKDF (reference sequence). There are 16 residues in the CDR3. V shed 0 bases and J shed 4 bases, with 15 bases lying between them. The CDR3 coding sequence is TGTGCCACCAGCAGAGATTTTGAGCGAGGGAGCACTGAAGCTTTCTTT. The encoded protein is CATSRDFERGSTEAFF.

The chain employs TRBV29-1 and TRBJ2-1, with 12 bases fitting TRBD2. The J segment lost 9 bases and the V segment lost 2 bases, leaving 11 bases of the junction unmatched. Germline V gene sequence: CDR1 SQVTM, CDR2 ANQGSEA. This CDR3 spans 16 amino acids. The CDR3 DNA reads as TGCAGCGTTGAATCCGCCCTAGCGGGGGGGCTTGGTGAGCAGTTCTTC. Amino acids: CSVESALAGGLGEQFF.

This rearrangement joins TRBV7-2 to TRBJ2-7; no firm D call. V dropped 5 bases and J dropped 6 bases, with 8 bases sitting between them. Per germline, CDR1 SGHTA and CDR2 FQGNSA. The CDR3 covers 11 residues. Written as DNA, the CDR3 is TGTGCCAGCAGCACCGCGTTCGAGCAGTACTTC. Translating it yields CASSTAFEQYF.

This chain connects TRBV2 to TRBJ2-7, with 10 positions matching TRBD1. Germline V gives CDR1 SNHLY, CDR2 FYNNEI. Trimming took 8 bases from V and 5 from J; bases not matched to a gene: 6. This CDR3 has 13 residues. The DNA for the CDR3 is TGTGCCAGCGGTGGGACAGGGGTGGACGAGCAGTACTTC. Its translation: CASGGTGVDEQYF.

The chain employs TRBV7-3 and TRBJ2-7; tentatively, D is TRBD1 (6 bases). Germline values: CDR1 SGHTA, CDR2 FQGTGA. There are 13 residues in the CDR3. The V and J ends lost 2 bases and 2 bases respectively, with 7 bases between them. CDR3 nucleotide sequence: TGTGCCAGCAGCTTAGGGGGCCCCTACGAGCAGTACTTC. Its translation: CASSLGGPYEQYF.

The gene calls are TRBV5-6 and TRBJ1-3; D may be TRBD1 (6 bases). The V gene lost 4 bases and the J gene lost 0 bases, with 17 bases spanning the gap. This CDR3 is 17 amino acids long. Germline-derived CDR1 and CDR2 are SGHDT and YYEEEE. The DNA for the CDR3 is TGTGCCAGCAGCCTGCTAAAAGGGGGTAACTCTGGAAACACCATATATTTT. It specifies CASSLLKGGNSGNTIYF. The full variable domain, completed using reference TRBV5-6 and TRBJ1-3, is DAGVTQSPTHLIKTRGQQVTLRCSPKSGHDTVSWYQQALGQGPQFIFQYYEEEERQRGNFPDRFSGHQFPNYSSELNVNALLLGDSALYLCASSLLKGGNSGNTIYFGEGSWLTVV.

J is TRBJ1-1 and V is TRBV21-1. TRBV21-1 is tagged as a pseudogene. This CDR3 is 16 amino acids long. The CDR3 sequence is CASSQGPGGLNTEAFF. As DNA, the CDR3 is TGTGCCAGCAGCCAAGGCCCAGGAGGCTTGAACACTGAAGCTTTCTTT.

For this clone: This specimen includes other DNA sequences encoding the same CDR3. The V call is TRBV5-1, the J call TRBJ1-4, with 7 bases that match TRBD1. Per the germline V gene, CDR1 is SGHRS and CDR2 is YFSETQ. Trimming took 0 bases from V and 7 from J; bases not matched to a gene: 3. The CDR3 contains 14 residues. CDR3 protein: CASSLGQGGEKLFF. The CDR3 coding sequence is TGCGCCAGCAGCTTGGGACAGGGTGGTGAAAAACTGTTTTTT.

This clone was seen a few times. The chain has TRBV11-1 and TRBJ2-7; tentatively, D is TRBD1 (5 bases). With 6 bases removed from V and 4 bases from J, the gap between germline ends came to 13 bases. The CDR3 has 13 residues. Germline V CDR1 and CDR2: SGHAT, FQDESV (reference sequence). CDR3 DNA sequence: TGTGCCAGCAGTGACAGCTCAGATTACGAGCAGTACTTC. This encodes CASSDSSDYEQYF.

CDR3 coding DNA: TGTGCCAGCAGCTTAGAACGGCGGAAAGAGACCCAGTACTTC. This sequence encodes CASSLERRKETQYF. J is TRBJ2-5 and V is TRBV7-2; D is ambiguous. Germline lookup yields CDR1 SGHTA and CDR2 FQGNSA. The CDR3 consists of 14 residues. V dropped 1 base and J dropped 3 bases, with 9 bases sitting between them.